This T cell receptor beta chain was sequenced in a study of Ad26.COV2.S vaccination and SARS-CoV-2 variants. Study-wide context: Donor was in the COV1001 Ad26.COV2.S trial arm. Study results and caveats: Vaccinated and placebo-treated recipients had similar non-spike TCR breadth. Spike-specific TCR breadth ran higher among vaccine recipients than placebo recipients.

CDR1 and CDR2 (germline): SGHNT, YYREEE (reference sequence). Trimming pared 5 bases from V and 1 base from J, leaving 13 bases between. The CDR3 covers 15 residues. In the case of this clone: The antigen remains unidentified.

Measured with immunoSEQ multiplex PCR; TCRdb has only the in-frame clones, and not every one. In the table there are more than 300,000 clones, about 88% of which are singletons. Specified treatment: about 20 received Ad26.COV2.S at low or high dose, single or two shots; 5 received placebo; per-sample allocation not given. On day 63 after the first injection, vaccine and placebo recipients gave samples. An Ad26 vector that expressed Wuhan-strain SARS-CoV-2 spike constituted the vaccine. This clonotype was obtained from a person between 18 and 65 years old who received the Ad26.COV2.S COVID-19 vaccine or a placebo. The chain joins TRBV5-4 to TRBJ2-1, with a tentative D call TRBD1 (6 bases). Sequences were derived from peripheral blood, sampled in a trial of Ad26.COV2.S vaccine versus placebo. CDR3 residues: CASSPRDKSYNEQFF. The DNA for the CDR3 is TGTGCCAGCAGTCCTCGGGACAAGTCCTACAATGAGCAGTTCTTC.